Presented here are 9 T cell receptor beta chains from one specimen sequenced in a study of Graves' ophthalmopathy and Graves' hyperthyroidism (dated 2018 in TCRdb). The sequencing machine was an Illumina HiSeq 2000. TCR beta CDR3 regions were amplified from RNA transcripts for repertoire sequencing. The first round of RT-PCR was done with HTBI primers and the Qiagen OneStep RT-PCR kit, and was followed by a second round of multiplex PCR, then size selection and purification. The public reads were run again by TCRdb, first through fastp at Q25 and then through MiXCR, and only productive beta chains were kept. Identical CDR3 protein sequences are pooled into one entry, listed with their most common genes and DNA. Within this sample are 150,000 to 200,000 distinct CDR3 sequences, with 30% to 45% of them counted one time only. The ten largest account for approximately 8.9% of the sample. Sequenced input: peripheral blood. The receptor set was obtained from a man aged 25-45 years with Graves' ophthalmopathy. Donor details come from another sample of the same person, matched by shared clones.

The count of this clonotype is one. V and J are TRBV30 and TRBJ2-2, with D tentatively TRBD2 (6 bases). The CDR3 length is 13 residues. Germline-derived CDR1 and CDR2 are GTSNPN and SVGIG (reference sequence). With 3 bases removed from V and 5 bases from J, the gap between germline ends came to 10 bases. The CDR3 sequence is CAWSRAGTGELFF. The CDR3 nucleotides read TGTGCCTGGAGCAGGGCGGGAACCGGGGAGCTGTTTTTT. Full variable domain (remainder filled in from reference TRBV30 and TRBJ2-2): SQTIHQWPATLVQPVGSPLSLECTVEGTSNPNLYWYRQAAGRGLQLLFYSVGIGQISSEVPQNLSASRPQDRQFILSSKKLLLSDSGFYLCAWSRAGTGELFFGEGSRLTVL.

The chain combines TRBV4-1 with TRBJ1-2; tentative D call: TRBD1 (5 bases). V lost 6 bases to trimming and J lost 1 base, with 21 bases between them. CDR3 length: 17 amino acids. The germline V gene has CDR1 MGHRA and CDR2 YSYEKL. The CDR3: CASRQTDRPSLNYGYTF. The DNA for the CDR3 is TGCGCCAGCAGACAGACCGACAGACCGTCTCTTAACTATGGCTACACCTTC.

The chain joins TRBV24-1 to TRBJ1-2; D is undetermined. The CDR3 sequence is 13 residues long. V shed 6 bases and J shed 5 bases, with 12 bases lying between them. Germline CDR1 KGHDR, CDR2 SFDVKD. The chain's CDR3 is CATSPSWAYGYTF. Written as DNA, the CDR3 is TGTGCCACCAGTCCGTCATGGGCTTATGGCTACACCTTC.

This chain uses TRBV6-1 with TRBJ1-6; 9 bases align to TRBD1. The CDR3 has 15 amino acids. Germline V lookup: CDR1 MNHNS, CDR2 SASEGT. The junction had 9 bases not matched to a gene; V was cut back by 8 bases and J by 7 bases. CDR3 bases: TGTGCCAGCGGGGGGGACAGGGATGGAAATTCACCCCTCCACTTT. Translating it yields CASGGDRDGNSPLHF.

This clonotype has at least ten counts. The chain has TRBV2 and TRBJ1-1; 8 nucleotides align to TRBD1. This CDR3 has 13 residues. Trimming took 8 bases from V and 4 from J; bases not matched to a gene: 6. CDR1 SNHLY and CDR2 FYNNEI come from the germline V gene. The CDR3 region has the DNA TGTGCCAGCGTTAAACAGGGGGGCACTGAAGCTTTCTTT. It is translated as CASVKQGGTEAFF.

The gene calls are TRBV28 and TRBJ1-3, with D perhaps TRBD1 (6 bases). The CDR3 extends over 14 amino acids. Germline V lookup: CDR1 MDHEN, CDR2 SYDVKM. V dropped 3 bases and J dropped 4 bases, with 10 bases sitting between them. CDR3: CASSLRDTGNTIYF. As DNA, the CDR3 is TGTGCCAGCAGTTTGCGGGACACGGGAAACACCATATATTTT.

In its sample, this clonotype was seen many times. This sequence joins TRBV7-9 and TRBJ2-7; D is ambiguous. Germline V lookup: CDR1 SEHNR, CDR2 FQNEAQ (reference sequence). This CDR3 region has 15 residues. The ends were cut back, 5 bases at V and 3 bases at J, with 17 bases in the middle. The chain's CDR3 is CASSLGFGEGYEQYF. The CDR3 nucleotides read TGTGCCAGCAGCCTGGGCTTCGGAGAAGGCTACGAGCAGTACTTC.

The chain combines TRBV6-2 or TRBV6-3 with TRBJ1-1; no clear D. This CDR3 spans 10 amino acids. Germline CDR1 is MNHEY and CDR2 is SVGEGT. Trimming shortened V by 5 bases and J by 10 bases, and 8 bases separated the two germline ends. CDR3 residues: CASSAPRAFF. In nucleotides, the CDR3 is TGTGCCAGCAGTGCCCCTCGAGCTTTCTTT.

This clonotype has a count of ten or more. The rearrangement links TRBV30 to TRBJ2-7, with 13 bases aligning to TRBD2. This CDR3 is built from 16 residues. J lost 1 base, V lost 2 bases, and 5 bases had no gene match. Germline V gene sequence: CDR1 GTSNPN, CDR2 SVGIG (reference sequence). This chain's CDR3 is CAWSSAGLAGSYEQYF. DNA of the CDR3: TGTGCCTGGAGTTCCGCGGGACTAGCGGGATCCTACGAGCAGTACTTC.